These T cell receptor beta chains were read from a single sample in a study of blood T cell repertoires in COVID-19. Assay: immunoSEQ multiplex PCR; the TCRdb copy retains only in-frame clones and omits some. The sample records a few hundred thousand clones, around 85% being singletons. The sequencing sample was made of PBMCs or T cells enriched from blood (not recorded which). The receptors derive from a woman aged 55-69 years who had recovered from COVID-19. CDR3s include the opening cysteine and the closing phenylalanine or tryptophan. A D gene is named only where the DNA matches it firmly. A clone size is listed for some rows: how often the clone was seen (once, few, many), or a class if it is expanded.

J gene | V gene | clone size | D gene | CDR3 DNA | CDR3 protein
TRBJ2-1 | TRBV7-6 | - | TRBD2 | TGTGCCAGCAGCTCGGGACTAGCGACCGGTTGGGATGAGCAGTTCTTC | CASSSGLATGWDEQFF
TRBJ2-7 | TRBV27 | once | TRBD2 | TGTGCCAGCAGAGGCGGGGGGATCGCCTACGAGCAGTACTTC | CASRGGGIAYEQYF
TRBJ2-6 | TRBV7-6 | - | - | TGTGCCAGCAGCTTAGTTGGAGGTAGTGTCGCCTCTGGGGCCAACGTCCTGACTTTC | CASSLVGGSVASGANVLTF
TRBJ1-2 | TRBV5-4 | - | TRBD1 | TGTGCCAGCAGCTTGGTCGGGGACAGGGTCGATGGGGGCTACACCTTC | CASSLVGDRVDGGYTF
TRBJ2-1 | TRBV4-1 | - | - | TGCGCCAGCAGCCAAGCGGGTGAGCAGTTCTTC | CASSQAGEQFF
TRBJ2-5 | TRBV2 | - | - | TGTGCCAGCAGTGATTCAGGGTTTACCGTTCAAGAGACCCAGTACTTC | CASSDSGFTVQETQYF
TRBJ1-2 | TRBV27 | - | TRBD1 | TGTGCCAGCAGTACCCGATTGGGACAGCCCTATGGCTACACCTTC | CASSTRLGQPYGYTF
TRBJ1-1 | TRBV28 | - | TRBD1 | TGTGCCAGCAGTCCGCGACTAGGGGGCCCAAATGAAGCTTTCTTT | CASSPRLGGPNEAFF
TRBJ2-2 | TRBV5-5 | - | - | TGTGCCAGCAGCTTGAAGGGGACCGGGGAGCTGTTTTTT | CASSLKGTGELFF
TRBJ1-3 | TRBV5-1 | - | - | TGCGCCAGCAGCTTAGAGGGAAACTCTGGAAACACCATATATTTT | CASSLEGNSGNTIYF
TRBJ2-2 | TRBV3-1/TRBV3-2 | - | TRBD1 | TGTGCCAGCAGCCAAGGACAGGGAGCCACCGGGGAGCTGTTTTTT | CASSQGQGATGELFF
TRBJ1-5 | TRBV30 | - | - | TGTGCCTGGAGTGTGGGGGGAAATCAGCCCCAGCATTTT | CAWSVGGNQPQHF
TRBJ2-2 | TRBV19 | - | - | TGTGCCACCTCCGACCTAGGCAGGGGAAAAACCGGGGAGCTGTTTTTT | CATSDLGRGKTGELFF
TRBJ1-5 | TRBV6-5 | - | TRBD1 | TGTGCCAGCAGTTACTCGGGGACAGGGGGCGTTCAGCCCCAGCATTTT | CASSYSGTGGVQPQHF
TRBJ2-1 | TRBV28 | - | TRBD2 | TGTGCCAGCAGTTTAACTAGCGGGGCCCCGGGTGAGCAGTTCTTC | CASSLTSGAPGEQFF
TRBJ1-2 | TRBV6-1 | - | TRBD1 | TGTGCCAGCAGTGAGTGGCAGGGGGCTGCCTATGGCTACACCTTC | CASSEWQGAAYGYTF
TRBJ2-2 | TRBV10-3 | - | - | TGTGCCATCAGTGAACGCAGGACACAGAACACCGGGGAGCTGTTTTTT | CAISERRTQNTGELFF
TRBJ1-3 | TRBV5-1 | - | - | TGCGCCAGCAGCTTGGGATCGGGTTCGGGAAACACCATATATTTT | CASSLGSGSGNTIYF
TRBJ2-3 | TRBV21-1 | - | - | TGTGCCAGCAGCAAATGCGTCCCTGGACTAGCGGATAGCACAGATACGCAGTATTTT | CASSKCVPGLADSTDTQYF
TRBJ1-3 | TRBV5-4 | - | - | TGTGCCAGCAGCTTGGACGGCCGGAGCTCTGGAAACACCATATATTTT | CASSLDGRSSGNTIYF
TRBJ2-5 | TRBV7-2 | once | TRBD2 | TGTGCCAGCAGCCTATACGGACTAGCGGGGGTTGAGACCCAGTACTTC | CASSLYGLAGVETQYF
TRBJ2-7 | TRBV19 | - | TRBD1 | TGTGCCAGTAGTATAAACAGGGGTTCCTACGAGCAGTACTTC | CASSINRGSYEQYF
TRBJ1-1 | TRBV6-5 | - | - | TGTGCCAGCAGTCTCGATCCTCGAGGGAACACTGAAGCTTTCTTT | CASSLDPRGNTEAFF
TRBJ1-6 | TRBV11-3 | - | TRBD1 | TGTGCCAGCAGCTTAAAGGACAGGGGAAATTCACCCCTCCACTTT | CASSLKDRGNSPLHF
TRBJ2-2 | TRBV2 | - | - | TGTGCCAGCAGGCTCGAACAGGGATCCGGGGAGCTGTTTTTT | CASRLEQGSGELFF
TRBJ2-1 | TRBV29-1 | - | TRBD2 | TGCAGCGGGGGGCTAGCGGGCCGGAATGAGCAGTTCTTC | CSGGLAGRNEQFF
TRBJ2-5 | TRBV7-8 | - | TRBD1 | TGTGCCAGCAGCTTAAGACAGGGTGTTTTAGAGACCCAGTACTTC | CASSLRQGVLETQYF
TRBJ1-1 | TRBV10-3 | - | - | TGTGCCATCAGTGAGTCGGGGCTAGACAAGGGTGAAGCTTTCTTT | CAISESGLDKGEAFF
TRBJ1-5 | TRBV7-2 | once | - | TGTGCCAGCAGCTTAGGACATACCAATCAGCCCCAGCATTTT | CASSLGHTNQPQHF
TRBJ2-3 | TRBV6-5 | - | - | TGTGCCAGCAGTAACTCCCCGGACAGTCGCACAGATACGCAGTATTTT | CASSNSPDSRTDTQYF
TRBJ1-2 | TRBV5-4 | - | TRBD1 | TGTGCCAGCAGTCAGAACAGGGGTGGCGACACCTTC | CASSQNRGGDTF
TRBJ2-3 | TRBV10-3 | - | - | TGTGCCATCAGTGGGTCGGACGACCCGGGGTCAGATACGCAGTATTTT | CAISGSDDPGSDTQYF
TRBJ1-2 | TRBV18 | - | TRBD1 | TGTGCCAGCTCTCTGGACAGGGGGGGTGGCTACACCTTC | CASSLDRGGGYTF
TRBJ1-5 | TRBV4-1 | - | - | TGCGCCAGCAGGGCAGGGGTGGGCAGAAATCAGCCCCAGCATTTT | CASRAGVGRNQPQHF
TRBJ2-3 | TRBV24-1 | - | - | TGTGCCACCAGTAGGAGGTGGGGGGGCACAGATACGCAGTATTTT | CATSRRWGGTDTQYF
TRBJ1-3 | TRBV4-1 | - | - | TGCGCCAGCAGCCAAGCTCGCGGAACCTCTGGAAACACCATATATTTT | CASSQARGTSGNTIYF
TRBJ2-2 | TRBV9 | - | TRBD1 | TGTGCCAGCAGCGTAGCTGGACAGGGAACCGGGGAGCTGTTTTTT | CASSVAGQGTGELFF
TRBJ1-3 | TRBV5-4 | - | TRBD1 | TGTGCCAGCAGCTTACCCGTTGGACAGGGCTCTGGAAACACCATATATTTT | CASSLPVGQGSGNTIYF
TRBJ1-6 | TRBV27 | - | - | TGTGCCAGCAGTTCACAGGGTTTCTTTTCACCCCTCCACTTT | CASSSQGFFSPLHF
TRBJ1-1 | TRBV7-8 | - | - | TGTGCCAGCAGCCCCGTCTCGCCGAGGGATGGCACTGAAGCTTTCTTT | CASSPVSPRDGTEAFF
TRBJ1-5 | TRBV18 | - | TRBD1 | TGTGCCAGCTCACCACAACAGGGGGAACAGCCCCAGCATTTT | CASSPQQGEQPQHF
TRBJ2-3 | TRBV5-1 | - | - | TGCGCCAGCAGCTTGGAGGGCGGGCCTGGCATGGATACGCAGTATTTT | CASSLEGGPGMDTQYF
TRBJ1-2 | TRBV7-9 | - | - | TGTGCCAGCAGCTTAGACCAGGGTAACTATGGCTACACCTTC | CASSLDQGNYGYTF
TRBJ1-1 | TRBV6-5 | - | - | TGTGCCAGCTCGGGGATTCGGTACACTGAAGCTTTCTTT | CASSGIRYTEAFF
TRBJ2-1 | TRBV9 | - | - | TGTGCCAGCAGCGTGTTCGCGGGGGCAAACAATGAGCAGTTCTTC | CASSVFAGANNEQFF
TRBJ2-1 | TRBV29-1 | few | TRBD2 | TGCAGCGGCCGTGGGGCTAGCGGGGGAACGTCCTACAATGAGCAGTTCTTC | CSGRGASGGTSYNEQFF
TRBJ1-4 | TRBV6-5 | - | - | TGTGCCAGCAGTTACTTGGGGCCACCAGAAAAACTGTTTTTT | CASSYLGPPEKLFF
TRBJ2-7 | TRBV7-9 | - | TRBD1 | TGTGCCAGCAGCTTAGCGTCGGGACAGCTCTACGAGCAGTACTTC | CASSLASGQLYEQYF
TRBJ1-1 | TRBV18 | - | - | TGTGCCAGCTCACCCAGCGCCAACACTGAAGCTTTCTTT | CASSPSANTEAFF
TRBJ1-6 | TRBV2 | - | - | TGTGCCAGCAGTGAGGGTTGGGCCAGCTCCTATAATTCACCCCTCCACTTT | CASSEGWASSYNSPLHF
TRBJ1-5 | TRBV19 | - | - | TGTGCCAGTAGTATATCCGGGGGACAGCCCCAGCATTTT | CASSISGGQPQHF
TRBJ2-2 | TRBV10-3 | - | - | TGTGCCATCAGTGAGTCGGCAGGGGACACCGGGGAGCTGTTTTTT | CAISESAGDTGELFF
TRBJ1-1 | TRBV3-1/TRBV3-2 | - | - | TGTGCCAGCAGCCACCCCGGGACACCGAACACTGAAGCTTTCTTT | CASSHPGTPNTEAFF
TRBJ1-5 | TRBV7-9 | - | - | TGTGCCAGCAGCTCAGACAGAATCCGTCAGCCCCAGCATTTT | CASSSDRIRQPQHF
TRBJ2-7 | TRBV12-5 | - | - | TGTGCTAGTGGTCCCGCCGGGGGATACGAGCAGTACTTC | CASGPAGGYEQYF
TRBJ1-1 | TRBV19 | - | - | TGTGCCAGTAGAGGCAGGGAGAACACTGAAGCTTTCTTT | CASRGRENTEAFF
TRBJ1-2 | TRBV6-4 | - | TRBD1 | TGTGCCAGCAGTGCGGGGGTTGGGACAGGGATAAATGGCTACACCTTC | CASSAGVGTGINGYTF
TRBJ1-5 | TRBV4-1 | - | TRBD1 | TGCGCCAGCAGCCAAGGCACGGACAGGCAGAATCAGCCCCAGCATTTT | CASSQGTDRQNQPQHF
TRBJ1-2 | TRBV12-5 | - | - | TGTGCTAGTGGTTTGATATCAACAGGGTTTGCGACACACTCCTATGGCTACACCTTC | CASGLISTGFATHSYGYTF